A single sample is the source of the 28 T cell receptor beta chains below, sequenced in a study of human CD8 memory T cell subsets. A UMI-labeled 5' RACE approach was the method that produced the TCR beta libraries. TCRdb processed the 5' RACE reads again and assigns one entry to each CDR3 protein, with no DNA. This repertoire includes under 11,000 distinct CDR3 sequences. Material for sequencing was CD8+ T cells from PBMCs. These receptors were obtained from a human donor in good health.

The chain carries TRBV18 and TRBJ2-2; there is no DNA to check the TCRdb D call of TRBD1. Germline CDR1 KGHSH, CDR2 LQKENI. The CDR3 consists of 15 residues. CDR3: CASSPEPGLTGELFF.

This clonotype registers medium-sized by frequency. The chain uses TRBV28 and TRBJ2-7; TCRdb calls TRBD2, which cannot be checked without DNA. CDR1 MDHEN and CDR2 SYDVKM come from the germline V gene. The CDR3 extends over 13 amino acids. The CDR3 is CASSKRLAYEQYF.

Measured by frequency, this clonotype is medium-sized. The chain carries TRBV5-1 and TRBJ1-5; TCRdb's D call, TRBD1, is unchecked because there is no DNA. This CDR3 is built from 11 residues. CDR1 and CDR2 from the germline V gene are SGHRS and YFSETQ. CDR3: CASSGTGLEHF. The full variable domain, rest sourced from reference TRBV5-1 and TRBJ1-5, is KAGVTQTPRYLIKTRGQQVTLSCSPISGHRSVSWYQQTPGQGLQFLFEYFSETQRNKGNFPGRFSGRQFSNSRSEMNVSTLELGDSALYLCASSGTGLEHFGDGTRLSIL.

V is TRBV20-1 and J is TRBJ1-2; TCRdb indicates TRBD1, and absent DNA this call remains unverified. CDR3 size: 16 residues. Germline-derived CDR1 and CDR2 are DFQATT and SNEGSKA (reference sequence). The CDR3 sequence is CSAAPGQGAFADGYTF.

This CDR3 reads CASSMDSPGLSYEQYF. V usage is TRBV5-8 and J usage is TRBJ2-7; TCRdb returns TRBD1, unconfirmable since there is no DNA. Germline values: CDR1 SGHTS, CDR2 YDEGEE. The CDR3 has 16 residues.

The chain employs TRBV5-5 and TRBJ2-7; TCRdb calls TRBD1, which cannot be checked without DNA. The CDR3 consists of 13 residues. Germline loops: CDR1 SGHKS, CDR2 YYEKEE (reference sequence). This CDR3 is CASSQSDSYEQYF. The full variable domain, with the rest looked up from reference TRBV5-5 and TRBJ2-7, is DAGVTQSPTHLIKTRGQQVTLRCSPISGHKSVSWYQQVLGQGPQFIFQYYEKEERGRGNFPDRFSARQFPNYSSELNVNALLLGDSALYLCASSQSDSYEQYFGPGTRLTVT.

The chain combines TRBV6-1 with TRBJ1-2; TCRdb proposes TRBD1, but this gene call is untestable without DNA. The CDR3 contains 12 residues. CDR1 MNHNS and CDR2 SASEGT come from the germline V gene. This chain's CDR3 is CASRTGEDGYTF.

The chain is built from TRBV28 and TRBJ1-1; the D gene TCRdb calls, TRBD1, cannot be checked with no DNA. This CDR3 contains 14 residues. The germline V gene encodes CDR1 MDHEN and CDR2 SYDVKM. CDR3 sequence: CASSLLGGNTEAFF.

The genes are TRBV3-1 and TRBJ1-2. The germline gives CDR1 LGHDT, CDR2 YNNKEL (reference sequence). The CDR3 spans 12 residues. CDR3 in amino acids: CASSPSGYGYTF.

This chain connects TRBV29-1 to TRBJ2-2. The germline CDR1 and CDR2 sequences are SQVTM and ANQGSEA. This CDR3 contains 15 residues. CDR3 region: CSVERTRPVPGELFF.

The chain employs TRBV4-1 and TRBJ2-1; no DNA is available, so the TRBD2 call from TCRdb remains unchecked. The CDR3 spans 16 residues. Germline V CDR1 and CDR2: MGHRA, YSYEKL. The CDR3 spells CASSQETSGNNNEQFF.

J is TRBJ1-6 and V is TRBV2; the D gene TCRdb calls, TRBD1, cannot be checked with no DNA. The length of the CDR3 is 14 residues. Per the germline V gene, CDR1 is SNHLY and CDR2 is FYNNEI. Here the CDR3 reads CASSAQGSNSPLHF.

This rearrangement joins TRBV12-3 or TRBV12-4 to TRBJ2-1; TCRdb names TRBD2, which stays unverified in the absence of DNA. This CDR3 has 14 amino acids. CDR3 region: CASSRLGVDNEQFF.

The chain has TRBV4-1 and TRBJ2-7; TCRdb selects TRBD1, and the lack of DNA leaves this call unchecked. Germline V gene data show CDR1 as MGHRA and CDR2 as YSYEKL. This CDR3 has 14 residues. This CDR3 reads CASSQHTGYYEQYF.

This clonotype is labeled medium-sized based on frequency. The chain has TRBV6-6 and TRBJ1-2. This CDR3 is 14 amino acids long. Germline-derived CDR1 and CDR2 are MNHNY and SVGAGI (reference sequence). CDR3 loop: CASSYKGANYGYTF.

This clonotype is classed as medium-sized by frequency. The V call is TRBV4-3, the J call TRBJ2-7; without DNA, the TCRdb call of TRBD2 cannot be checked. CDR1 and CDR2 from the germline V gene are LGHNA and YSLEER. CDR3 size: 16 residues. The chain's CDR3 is CASSQDPLAPEGEQYF.

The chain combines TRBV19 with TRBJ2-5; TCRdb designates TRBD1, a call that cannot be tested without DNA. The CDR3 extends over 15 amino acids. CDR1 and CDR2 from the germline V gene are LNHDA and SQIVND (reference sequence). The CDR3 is CASSMDLDRQETQYF.

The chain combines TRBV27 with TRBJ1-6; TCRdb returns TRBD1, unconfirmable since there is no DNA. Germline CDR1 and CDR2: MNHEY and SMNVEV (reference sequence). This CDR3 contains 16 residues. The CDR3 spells CASSLIQGVINSPLHF.

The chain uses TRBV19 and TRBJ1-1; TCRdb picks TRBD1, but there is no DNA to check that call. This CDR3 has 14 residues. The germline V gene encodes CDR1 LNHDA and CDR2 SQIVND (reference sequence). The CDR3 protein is CASSIALGGQEAFF.

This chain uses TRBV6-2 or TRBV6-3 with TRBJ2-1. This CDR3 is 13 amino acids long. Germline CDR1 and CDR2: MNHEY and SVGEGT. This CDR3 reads CASSWGHYNEQFF.

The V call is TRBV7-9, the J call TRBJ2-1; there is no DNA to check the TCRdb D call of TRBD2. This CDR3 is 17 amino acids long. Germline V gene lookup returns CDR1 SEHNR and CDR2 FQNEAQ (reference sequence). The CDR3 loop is CASSLGGLAVGRNEQFF.

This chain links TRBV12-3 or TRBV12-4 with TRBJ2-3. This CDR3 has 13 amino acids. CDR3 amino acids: CASSFASSDTQYF.

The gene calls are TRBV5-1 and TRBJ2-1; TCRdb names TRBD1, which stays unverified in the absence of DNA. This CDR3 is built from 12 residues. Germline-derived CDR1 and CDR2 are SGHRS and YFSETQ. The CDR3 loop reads CASSLEGSEQFF.

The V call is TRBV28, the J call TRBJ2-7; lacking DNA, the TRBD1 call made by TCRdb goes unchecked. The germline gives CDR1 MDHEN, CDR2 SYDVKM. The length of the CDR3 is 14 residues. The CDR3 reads CASSLRDRSYEQYF. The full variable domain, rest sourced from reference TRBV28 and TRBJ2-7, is DVKVTQSSRYLVKRTGEKVFLECVQDMDHENMFWYRQDPGLGLRLIYFSYDVKMKEKGDIPEGYSVSREKKERFSLILESASTNQTSMYLCASSLRDRSYEQYFGPGTRLTVT.

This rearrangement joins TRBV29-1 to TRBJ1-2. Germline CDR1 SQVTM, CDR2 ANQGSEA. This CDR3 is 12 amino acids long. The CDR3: CSVEEGNYGYTF. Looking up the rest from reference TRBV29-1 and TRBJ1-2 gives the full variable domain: SAVISQKPSRDICQRGTSLTIQCQVDSQVTMMFWYRQQPGQSLTLIATANQGSEATYESGFVIDKFPISRPNLTFSTLTVSNMSPEDSSIYLCSVEEGNYGYTFGSGTRLTVV.

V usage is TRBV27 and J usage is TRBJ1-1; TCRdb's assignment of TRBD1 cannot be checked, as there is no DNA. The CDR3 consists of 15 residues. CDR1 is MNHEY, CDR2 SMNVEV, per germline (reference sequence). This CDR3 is CASSAGLPGTTEAFF.

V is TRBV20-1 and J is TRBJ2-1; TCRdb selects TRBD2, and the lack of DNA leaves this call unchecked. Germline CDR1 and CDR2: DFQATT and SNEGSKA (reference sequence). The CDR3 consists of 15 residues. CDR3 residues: CSAPTEAGLYNEQFF.

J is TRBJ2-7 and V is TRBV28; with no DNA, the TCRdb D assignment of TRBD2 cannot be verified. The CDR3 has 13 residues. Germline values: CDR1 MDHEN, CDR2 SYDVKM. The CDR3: CASSFSGLYEQYF.